What follows describes a single TCR beta chain. Its antigen remains unidentified. Within one base of it there is no much larger clone, and no base qualities were kept. Libraries were built with 5' RACE. Sequencing used an Illumina HiSeq 2500. The second PCR ran for about 6 to 12 cycles and used a J-beta primer mix along with a sample-barcoded 5' primer. A unique molecular identifier was introduced onto each TCR beta cDNA molecule by a template-switch 5' adaptor carrying 12 random nucleotides. Each sample yielded at least 3 million CDR3-containing paired-end reads. First-strand cDNA synthesis was performed from all RNA using the Mint cDNA synthesis kit, with priming by a TRBC-specific oligonucleotide. Following uracil-DNA glycosylase treatment, a first 18-cycle PCR with universal primers M1SS and BC2_uni_R was performed on all cDNA. In the paper's pipeline: For normalization, 1 million high-quality reads were randomly selected from each sample, with every read carrying a distinct molecular identifier. Instead of being binned into consensus sequences, reads with shared molecular identifiers were discarded. CDR3 identification, clonotype clustering and error correction used MiTCR with a Q25 quality threshold and the strictest error-elimination algorithm. A nonparametric unseen species model with Euler transformation was used to estimate lower-bound total TCR beta diversity. TCRdb's own reprocessing of the public reads used fastp at Q25 and MiXCR and kept productive beta chains. Each entry is one CDR3 protein sequence, shown with its most common DNA and genes. Here the V and J calls rest on TCRdb's processing, not on the authors' analysis. Across this sample there are fewer than 650,000 distinct CDR3 sequences, with about 27% seen only once. The leading ten clones occupy approximately 4% of the sample.

These data belong to a study of blood T cells in healthy people across ages (dated by TCRdb to the mid-2010s). Broadly, across the study: In model experiments, template switching captured about one uniquely barcoded TCR beta cDNA molecule for every two T cells. The study analyzed two additional independent replicas of 1 million unique cDNA reads from the same blood draw for two donors, one aged 18 to 30 and one aged 80 or older. Four age groups were formed from the donors: young (average about 17 years), middle-aged (around 37), aged (around 68) and long-lived (more than 75). Using deep sequencing normalized with unique cDNA molecular identifiers, the study measured how TCR beta repertoire diversity changes with age.

The roughly 38 donors, aged about 6 to 95 years, were systemically healthy Caucasian individuals from Russia. Each donor gave ten milliliters of peripheral blood, collected into EDTA-treated Vacutainer tubes. Ficoll-Paque density-gradient centrifugation was used to isolate PBMCs, with at least 7 million obtained per sample. Total RNA, at least 5.5 micrograms per sample, was extracted from PBMCs with Trizol reagent. Naive CD45RAhigh/CD27high T cell percentages were measured by flow cytometry on a PBMC aliquot from every donor. Paper-wide results and their limitations: There was a strong correlation between observed TCR beta diversity and the percentage of naive T cells measured by flow cytometry. Observed TCR beta diversity per million T cells fell roughly linearly with age, and a significant reduction was already apparent by age around 40. Estimates of total diversity based on one million sequenced T cells were regarded as lower bounds and as underestimates. Compared with the aged group, the long-lived group had more naive CD4+ T cells, fewer expanded clones and increased TCR diversity, a pattern suggesting age selection. The CMV infection status of donors was not known, potentially confounding age-related changes in expanded clonotypes. Since profiling was done on bulk unsorted PBMCs, naive and antigen-experienced compartments could not be conclusively compared.

CDR1 and CDR2 were assigned from the germline V gene as SQVTM and ANQGSEA. The V end loses 0 bases and the J end loses 4 bases, and a stretch of 21 bases separates them. CDR3 length: 17 amino acids, cysteine to phenylalanine. Of the read, only the CDR3 DNA is kept; its 51 bases are in frame from base 1. This sample also belongs to another study, concerning T cells of mothers and their children. As the second paper documents: Nine systemically healthy Caucasian individuals, comprising three mothers and their six children, were included as donors. cDNA synthesis used all of the extracted RNA, with approximately 1.4 ug of RNA in each 15 ul reaction. In the second PCR, the M1S primer added sample barcodes and 2-4 random nucleotides. Over 10 million TCR beta CDR3 reads came from each mother, compared with 2.5 million to 3.5 million reads from each child. In both related and unrelated pairs, thymic selection shapes the output of TCR recombination in a similar way, with inherited differences having only a minor effect. Normalized repertoire overlap was always slightly but never significantly higher in related than unrelated mother-child pairs. No persistent microchimeric T cell clones were detected, at a sensitivity of roughly 93 clones per million clonotypes. Deep NGS was used in the study to compare the TCR beta repertoires of mothers and children and to look for features that separate related mother-child pairs from unrelated individuals. The mean age was 40 +/- 4 years for the mothers and around 10 +/- 4 years for the children. Libraries were sequenced on Illumina HiSeq 2000 with 100+100 nt paired-end reads after adapter ligation with NEBNext reagents. To avoid cross-contamination, the mother libraries and the child libraries were prepared a month apart and sequenced in separate runs. Each donor had between roughly 450,000 and 2,300,000 distinct TCR beta clonotypes identified. Naive TCR beta clonotypes were estimated from low-frequency clonotypes matched to each donor's FACS-determined naive share, without sorting.

The receptor was isolated from a boy between 2 and 10 years old in good health. This receptor chain uses TRBV29-1 and TRBJ1-2; TRBD1 might be the D gene, on 6 matching bases. Sequenced input: blood. The nucleotide sequence is TGCAGCGTTGAAGATCCCGGGACACGGACGTATGCCTATGGCTACACCTTC. Its protein product is CSVEDPGTRTYAYGYTF.